Sequencing of this T cell receptor (beta chain) was carried out in a study of cytomegalovirus exposure and HLA in healthy donors. Whole-study findings and limits: The listing of 150 or so TCR beta chains classed them as cytomegalovirus-associated. Reportedly, cytomegalovirus status was diagnosed with high sensitivity and specificity.

Measured with immunoSEQ multiplex PCR; TCRdb has only the in-frame clones, and not every one. The data contain 150,000 or so clones, approximately 86% of them singletons. As regards this clone: The target antigen is unknown.

Per germline, CDR1 MNHEY and CDR2 SVGAGI. This CDR3 comprises 12 residues. Trimming cost V 4 bases and J 4 bases, with 7 bases left between them. From the roughly 120-subject validation cohort, which was separate from the approximately 700-subject first cohort, the donors were drawn. Input material: PBMCs. The chain joins TRBV6-5 to TRBJ1-1; D is ambiguous. This sequence originates from a man aged 18 to 35 in good health and CMV-seropositive. CDR3 nucleotides: TGTGCCAGCAGTTCGGCGGGCACTGAAGCTTTCTTT. Protein product: CASSSAGTEAFF.